The 10 T cell receptor beta chains reported below all come from one sample, sequenced in a study of blood T cell repertoires in COVID-19 (dated by TCRdb to the early 2020s). The library came from the immunoSEQ multiplex PCR assay. TCRdb mirrors the immuneACCESS table, restricted to in-frame sequences. Some clones are absent from its copies; in checked studies, under half trace to an unresolved V gene, and the reason for the others is unknown. This sample has about 76,000 clones in its table, and approximately 78% of those were observed once. The ten largest clonotypes hold around a quarter of the sample. The sequenced material came from peripheral blood. The source is a human donor in a cohort sampled during active COVID-19.

The chain recombines TRBV27 with TRBJ2-7; no definite D call. Germline V gene lookup returns CDR1 MNHEY and CDR2 SMNVEV (reference sequence). The CDR3 extends over 12 amino acids. The ends were cut back, 5 bases at V and 4 bases at J, with 9 bases in the middle. The CDR3 bases are TGTGCCAGCAGTCGCGGTTTGTACGAGCAGTACTTC. Its protein is CASSRGLYEQYF.

This clone was counted only a few times. This chain joins TRBV19 and TRBJ2-2; 7 bases map to TRBD1. From germline, CDR1 is LNHDA and CDR2 SQIVND (reference sequence). The CDR3 is 15 residues long. J lost 3 bases, V lost 8 bases, and 9 bases had no gene match. DNA of the CDR3: TGTGCCAGTGCAGGGGGACGGCGACACACCGGGGAGCTGTTTTTT. It is translated as CASAGGRRHTGELFF. The whole variable domain, filled in from reference TRBV19 and TRBJ2-2, reads DGGITQSPKYLFRKEGQNVTLSCEQNLNHDAMYWYRQDPGQGLRLIYYSQIVNDFQKGDIAEGYSVSREKKESFPLTVTSAQKNPTAFYLCASAGGRRHTGELFFGEGSRLTVL.

The chain uses TRBV5-4 and TRBJ1-2; 10 bases agree with TRBD1. Unmatched junction bases numbered 6, after V lost 4 bases and J lost 6 bases. The CDR3 covers 14 residues. The V gene's germline CDR1 is SGHNT and CDR2 YYREEE (reference sequence). CDR3 sequence: CASSAGTGVDGYTF. The CDR3 bases are TGTGCCAGCAGCGCAGGGACAGGGGTGGATGGCTACACCTTC.

This clone was detected only once. The rearrangement joins TRBV19 to TRBJ2-1; 15 bases fit TRBD2. V lost 5 bases, J lost 4 bases, and 6 bases stayed unmatched. CDR1 is LNHDA, CDR2 SQIVND, per germline (reference sequence). There are 17 residues in the CDR3. The CDR3 region is CASSALGLAGGYNEQFF. In nucleotides, the CDR3 is TGTGCCAGTAGTGCCTTGGGACTAGCGGGGGGATACAATGAGCAGTTCTTC.

Concerning this clone: Other DNA sequences in this specimen translate into the identical CDR3. V usage is TRBV30 and J usage is TRBJ1-1, with D hard to call. With 2 bases removed from V and 1 base from J, the gap between germline ends came to 14 bases. The CDR3 is 15 amino acids. Germline loops: CDR1 GTSNPN, CDR2 SVGIG (reference sequence). The CDR3 sequence is CAWSPLRGRNTEAFF. The DNA for the CDR3 is TGTGCCTGGAGTCCCCTGCGGGGTAGGAACACTGAAGCTTTCTTT.

This clone was observed once. J is TRBJ1-1 and V is TRBV5-4; D gene uncertain. Germline CDR1 reads SGHNT; CDR2 reads YYREEE (reference sequence). V lost 5 bases to trimming and J lost 3 bases, with 14 bases between them. This CDR3 contains 14 residues. The CDR3: CASSRGPPYTEAFF. CDR3 nucleotide sequence: TGTGCCAGCAGTCGTGGGCCGCCCTACACTGAAGCTTTCTTT.

This clone appeared a single time. The chain links TRBV6-5 to TRBJ2-7; possibly TRBD2 for D (6 bases). The CDR3 covers 11 residues. Looked up from germline, CDR1 is MNHEY and CDR2 is SVGAGI. V was trimmed by 6 bases and J by 7 bases, leaving 10 bases between them. CDR3 nucleotide sequence: TGTGCCAGCAGATGGGGGGTAGAGCAGTACTTC. It specifies CASRWGVEQYF.

The chain is built from TRBV4-1 and TRBJ2-5; 8 bases are shared with TRBD2. CDR3 length: 16 amino acids. The germline V gene has CDR1 MGHRA and CDR2 YSYEKL. After removal of 4 bases from V and 2 bases from J, the junction contained 9 bases not matched to a gene. Here the CDR3 DNA reads TGCGCCAGCAGCCCGACCCGTAGCGGGGCACAAGAGACCCAGTACTTC. This gives the protein CASSPTRSGAQETQYF.

Only one count was recorded for this clone. Written as DNA, the CDR3 is TGTGCCAGCAGCTCCACAGGGGAAATAAGAAGCGACTATGGCTACACCTTC. Translated: CASSSTGEIRSDYGYTF. The chain uses TRBV5-6 and TRBJ1-2, with 7 bases fitting TRBD1. The germline V gene encodes CDR1 SGHDT and CDR2 YYEEEE. This CDR3 region has 17 residues. The V gene end was trimmed by 3 bases and the J gene end by 3 bases; junction bases not matched to a gene: 14.

This chain joins TRBV6-6 and TRBJ1-5, with D tentatively TRBD1 (5 bases). Germline loops: CDR1 MNHNY, CDR2 SVGAGI (reference sequence). The CDR3 is 16 residues long. V was trimmed by 6 bases and J by 6 bases, leaving 21 bases between them. Here the CDR3 reads CASSHPQGLSRQPQHF. In nucleotides, the CDR3 is TGTGCCAGCAGCCACCCTCAGGGATTGAGCCGTCAGCCCCAGCATTTT.